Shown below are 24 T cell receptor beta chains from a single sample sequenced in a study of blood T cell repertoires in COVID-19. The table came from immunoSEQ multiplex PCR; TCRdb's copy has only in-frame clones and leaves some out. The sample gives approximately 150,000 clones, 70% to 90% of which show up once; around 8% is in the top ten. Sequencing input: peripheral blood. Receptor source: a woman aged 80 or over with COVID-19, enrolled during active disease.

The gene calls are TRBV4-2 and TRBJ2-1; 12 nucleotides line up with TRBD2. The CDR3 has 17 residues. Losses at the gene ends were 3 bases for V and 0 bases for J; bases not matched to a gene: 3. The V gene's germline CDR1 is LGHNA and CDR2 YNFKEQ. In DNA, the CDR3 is TGTGCCAGCAGCCAGCTAGCGGGAGGGAGCTCCTACAATGAGCAGTTCTTC. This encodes CASSQLAGGSSYNEQFF.

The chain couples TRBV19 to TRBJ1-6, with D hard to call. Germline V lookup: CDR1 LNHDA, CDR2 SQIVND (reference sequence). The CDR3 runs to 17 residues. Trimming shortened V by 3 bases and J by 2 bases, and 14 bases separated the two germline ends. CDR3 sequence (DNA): TGTGCCAGTAGTATGTCCGGGGTTTTCACCTATAATTCACCCCTCCACTTT. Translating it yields CASSMSGVFTYNSPLHF.

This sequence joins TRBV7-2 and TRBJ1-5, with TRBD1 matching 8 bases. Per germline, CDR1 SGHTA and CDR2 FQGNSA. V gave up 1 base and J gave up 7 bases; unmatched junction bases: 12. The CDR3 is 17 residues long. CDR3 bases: TGTGCCAGCAGCTTAGTGGCAGGGGGCGCACCGGTCCAGCCCCAGCATTTT. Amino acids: CASSLVAGGAPVQPQHF. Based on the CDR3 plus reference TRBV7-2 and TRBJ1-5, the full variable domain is GAGVSQSPSNKVTEKGKDVELRCDPISGHTALYWYRQSLGQGLEFLIYFQGNSAPDKSGLPSDRFSAERTGGSVSTLTIQRTQQEDSAVYLCASSLVAGGAPVQPQHFGDGTRLSIL.

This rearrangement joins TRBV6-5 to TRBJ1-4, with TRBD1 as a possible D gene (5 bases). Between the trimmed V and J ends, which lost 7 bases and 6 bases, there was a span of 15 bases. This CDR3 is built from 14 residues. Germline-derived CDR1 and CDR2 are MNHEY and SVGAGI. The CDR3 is CASTDGGGYEKLFF. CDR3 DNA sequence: TGTGCCAGCACCGACGGGGGAGGATATGAAAAACTGTTTTTT.

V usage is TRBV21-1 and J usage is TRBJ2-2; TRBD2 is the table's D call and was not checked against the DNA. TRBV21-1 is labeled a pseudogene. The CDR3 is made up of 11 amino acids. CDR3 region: CAIPVTGELFF. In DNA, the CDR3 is TGTGCCATTCCGGTTACCGGGGAGCTGTTTTTT.

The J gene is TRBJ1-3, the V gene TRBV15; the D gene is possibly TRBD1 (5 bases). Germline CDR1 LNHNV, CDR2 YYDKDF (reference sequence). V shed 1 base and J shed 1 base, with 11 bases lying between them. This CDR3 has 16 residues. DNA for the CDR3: TGTGCCACCAGCAGAGGGGGGGTTGGATCTGGAAACACCATATATTTT. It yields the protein CATSRGGVGSGNTIYF.

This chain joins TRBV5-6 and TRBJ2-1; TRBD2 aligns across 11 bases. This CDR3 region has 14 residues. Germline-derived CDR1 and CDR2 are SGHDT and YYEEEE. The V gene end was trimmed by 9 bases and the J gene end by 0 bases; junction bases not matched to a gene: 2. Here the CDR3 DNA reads TGTGCCACCACTAGCGGGAGCTCCTACAATGAGCAGTTCTTC. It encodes CATTSGSSYNEQFF.

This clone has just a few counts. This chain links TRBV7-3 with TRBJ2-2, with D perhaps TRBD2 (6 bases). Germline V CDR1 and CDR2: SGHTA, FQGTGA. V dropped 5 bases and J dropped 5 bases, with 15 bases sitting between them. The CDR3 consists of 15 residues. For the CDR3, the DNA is TGTGCCAGCAGCCCTATAGCGGCGGAAACCGGGGAGCTGTTTTTT. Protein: CASSPIAAETGELFF.

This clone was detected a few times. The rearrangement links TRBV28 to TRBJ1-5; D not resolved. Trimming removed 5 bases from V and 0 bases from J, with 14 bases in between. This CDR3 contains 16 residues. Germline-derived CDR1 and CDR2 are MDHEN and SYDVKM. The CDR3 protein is CASSRGGRDSNQPQHF. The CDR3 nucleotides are TGTGCCAGCAGTCGGGGAGGACGTGATAGCAATCAGCCCCAGCATTTT.

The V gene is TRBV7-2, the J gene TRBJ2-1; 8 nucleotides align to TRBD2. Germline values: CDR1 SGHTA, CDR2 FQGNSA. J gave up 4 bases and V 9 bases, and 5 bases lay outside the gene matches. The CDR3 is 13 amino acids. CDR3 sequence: CASAGGGYNEQFF. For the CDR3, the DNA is TGTGCCAGTGCGGGGGGCGGATACAATGAGCAGTTCTTC.

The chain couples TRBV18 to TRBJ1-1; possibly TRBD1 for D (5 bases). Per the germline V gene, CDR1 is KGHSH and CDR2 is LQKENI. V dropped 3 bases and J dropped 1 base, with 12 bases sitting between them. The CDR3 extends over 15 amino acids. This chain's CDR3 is CASSPGRVRNTEAFF. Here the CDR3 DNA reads TGTGCCAGCTCACCTGGCAGGGTGAGGAACACTGAAGCTTTCTTT.

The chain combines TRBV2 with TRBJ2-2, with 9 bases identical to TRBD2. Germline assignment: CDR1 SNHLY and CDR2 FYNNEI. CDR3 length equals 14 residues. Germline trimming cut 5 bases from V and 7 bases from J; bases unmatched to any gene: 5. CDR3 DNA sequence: TGTGCCAGCAGTCTCCGTAGCGGGAGCGGGGAGCTGTTTTTT. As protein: CASSLRSGSGELFF.

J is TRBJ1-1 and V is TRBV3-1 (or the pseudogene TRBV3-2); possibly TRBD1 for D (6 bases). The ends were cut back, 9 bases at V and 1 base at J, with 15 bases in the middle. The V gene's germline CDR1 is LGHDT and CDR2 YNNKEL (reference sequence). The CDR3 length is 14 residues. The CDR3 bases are TGTGCCAGTACGACAGGAACAGGGAACACTGAAGCTTTCTTT. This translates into CASTTGTGNTEAFF.

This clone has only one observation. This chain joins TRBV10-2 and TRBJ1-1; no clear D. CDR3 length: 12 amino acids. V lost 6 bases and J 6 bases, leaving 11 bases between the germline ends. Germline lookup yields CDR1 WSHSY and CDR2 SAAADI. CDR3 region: CASRRSSAEAFF. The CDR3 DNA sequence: TGCGCCAGCAGGCGAAGTTCGGCTGAAGCTTTCTTT.

The CDR3 loop reads CASSLEERGNGYTF. The CDR3 nucleotides read TGTGCCAGCAGCCTAGAAGAAAGAGGGAATGGCTACACCTTC. The genes are TRBV6-5 and TRBJ1-2; D gene ambiguous. Germline loops: CDR1 MNHEY, CDR2 SVGAGI. This CDR3 spans 14 amino acids. Trimming left V 6 bases short and J 6 bases short, with 17 bases between.

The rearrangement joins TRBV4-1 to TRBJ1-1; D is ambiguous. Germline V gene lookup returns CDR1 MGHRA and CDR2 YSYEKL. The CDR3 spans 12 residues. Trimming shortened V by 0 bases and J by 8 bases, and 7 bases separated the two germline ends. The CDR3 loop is CASSQEAGEAFF. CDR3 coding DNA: TGCGCCAGCAGCCAAGAGGCGGGGGAAGCTTTCTTT.

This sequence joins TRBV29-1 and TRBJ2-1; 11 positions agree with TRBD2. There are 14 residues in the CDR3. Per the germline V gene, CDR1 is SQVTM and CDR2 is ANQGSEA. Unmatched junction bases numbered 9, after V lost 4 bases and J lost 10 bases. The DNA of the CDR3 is TGCAGCGTTGTCCGACTAGCGGGACCAGGGGAGCAGTTCTTC. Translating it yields CSVVRLAGPGEQFF.

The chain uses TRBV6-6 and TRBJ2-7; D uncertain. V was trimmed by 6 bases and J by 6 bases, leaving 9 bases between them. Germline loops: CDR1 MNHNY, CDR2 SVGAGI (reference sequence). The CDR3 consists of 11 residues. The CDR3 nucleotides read TGTGCCAGCAGGTCTCTTAGCGAGCAGTACTTC. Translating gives CASRSLSEQYF.

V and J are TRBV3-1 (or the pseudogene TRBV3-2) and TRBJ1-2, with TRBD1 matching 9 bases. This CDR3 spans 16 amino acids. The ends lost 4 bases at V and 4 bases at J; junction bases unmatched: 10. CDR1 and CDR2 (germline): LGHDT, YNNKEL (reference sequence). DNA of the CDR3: TGTGCCAGCAGCCGAGCCCCGGGACAGGGCCCCTATGGCTACACCTTC. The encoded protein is CASSRAPGQGPYGYTF.

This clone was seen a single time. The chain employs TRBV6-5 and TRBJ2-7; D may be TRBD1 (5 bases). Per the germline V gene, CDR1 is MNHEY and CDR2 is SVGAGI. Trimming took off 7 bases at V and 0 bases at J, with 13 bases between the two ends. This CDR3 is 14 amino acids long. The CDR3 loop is CASKGLGASYEQYF. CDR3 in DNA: TGTGCCAGCAAGGGGTTAGGGGCCTCCTACGAGCAGTACTTC.

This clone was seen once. The DNA for the CDR3 is TGTGCCAGCGGAGTTAGCAATCAGCCCCAGCATTTT. Translating gives CASGVSNQPQHF. This chain links TRBV6-5 with TRBJ1-5, with D uncertain. V was pared by 8 bases and J by 0 bases, with 5 bases between. CDR1 MNHEY and CDR2 SVGAGI come from the germline V gene. The CDR3 spans 12 residues.

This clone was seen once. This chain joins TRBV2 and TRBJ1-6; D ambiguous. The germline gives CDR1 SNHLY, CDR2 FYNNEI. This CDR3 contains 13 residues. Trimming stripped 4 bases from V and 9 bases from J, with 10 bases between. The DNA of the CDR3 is TGTGCCAGCAGTGCGGAGGGTCGTTCACCCCTCCACTTT. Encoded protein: CASSAEGRSPLHF.

The CDR3 reads CASSFSSGDTEAFF. The CDR3 DNA reads as TGCGCCAGCAGCTTCTCTTCCGGGGACACTGAAGCTTTCTTT. The chain uses TRBV5-1 and TRBJ1-1; D remains ambiguous. The V end was cut by 2 bases, the J end by 3 bases, with 11 bases between. This CDR3 has 14 residues. Per the germline V gene, CDR1 is SGHRS and CDR2 is YFSETQ.

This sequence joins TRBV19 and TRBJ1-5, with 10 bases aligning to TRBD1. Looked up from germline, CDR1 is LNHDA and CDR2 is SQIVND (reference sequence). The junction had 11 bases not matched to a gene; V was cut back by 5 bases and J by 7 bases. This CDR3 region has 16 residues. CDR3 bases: TGTGCCAGTAGTTCTCGACAGGGGGCCTTCGTACAGCCCCAGCATTTT. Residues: CASSSRQGAFVQPQHF.